This TCR beta chain was sequenced during a study of T cell changes during pregnancy in multiple sclerosis. This clone has more than one count but fewer than ten. Sequencing used immunoSEQ multiplex PCR; TCRdb keeps in-frame clones, though not all of them. The sample lists 45,000 to 55,000 clones, 85% to 95% occurring once. This receptor was taken from a female donor in good health, enrolled as a control in a pregnancy study. The sample here was CD4+ T cells from peripheral blood mononuclear cells, taken in the second trimester of pregnancy.

CDR3 bases: TGTGCCAGCAGAGTGGGGGGGGTAAACTACAATGAGCAGTTCTTC. It encodes CASRVGGVNYNEQFF. The gene calls are TRBV28 and TRBJ2-1, with 7 bases identical to TRBD2. CDR3 length: 15 residues. Germline V gene data show CDR1 as MDHEN and CDR2 as SYDVKM. J was trimmed by 3 bases and V by 6 bases; bases with no gene match: 8.